The clone carrying this T cell receptor beta chain has just one count. These data belong to a study of blood T cell repertoires in COVID-19. Study-wide context: Samples came from the United States, Italy and Spain, spanning acute and convalescent COVID-19. From T cells, B-cell-depleted T cells, or PBMCs came the material, which was cDNA or gDNA.

This CDR3 has 16 residues. The ends were cut back, 0 bases at V and 0 bases at J, with 9 bases in the middle. Per germline, CDR1 LGHNA and CDR2 YSLEER. In the source study's methods: Using reference gene primer amplification, nucleated cell counts were estimated. Sequencing was performed with immunoSEQ multiplex PCR; in TCRdb, only in-frame clones are kept and a portion is missing. The V and J calls and the clone size are those of that table, but D and trimming were determined from the DNA. The table has 200,000 to 250,000 clones, roughly 87% seen once; the top ten hold 12%. J is TRBJ1-3 and V is TRBV4-3; possible D gene TRBD1, 5 bases. Sequencing used peripheral blood. The TCR sequence derives from a woman aged 18-29 years who had recovered from COVID-19. Written as DNA, the CDR3 is TGCGCCAGCAGCCAAGACAGACAGAGCTCTGGAAACACCATATATTTT. Protein product: CASSQDRQSSGNTIYF.